The sequence of this T cell receptor (beta chain) was determined in a study of sequential checkpoint blockade in melanoma. The wider study: Patients were randomized 1:1 to nivolumab-then-ipilimumab or ipilimumab-then-nivolumab first-line.

The germline CDR1 and CDR2 sequences are SEHNR and FQNEAQ (reference sequence). J gave up 3 bases and V 5 bases, and 5 bases lay outside the gene matches. This CDR3 comprises 15 residues. The protocol was immunoSEQ multiplex PCR, while the TCRdb copy is restricted to in-frame clones and leaves out a portion. There are roughly 30,000 clones in the sample; about four fifths occur only once, and around 19% lies in the top ten. This clone has only a few counts. Treatment indicated: randomized to nivolumab then ipilimumab (arm A) or the reverse (arm B). DNA-damaging chemotherapy had not been given to any patient beforehand. From thawed PBMCs, live CD3+CD8+ cells negative for CD19 and CD56 were sorted.

This clonotype originated in a human donor with melanoma. The chain joins TRBV7-9 to TRBJ2-7, with TRBD2 matching over 12 bases. This specimen was CD8+ T cells sorted from blood (inferred from file names), taken from a patient given nivolumab and ipilimumab in sequence. This CDR3 is CASSGGLAGIYEQYF. As DNA, the CDR3 is TGTGCCAGCAGCGGAGGACTAGCGGGGATCTACGAGCAGTACTTC.